Shown below are 9 T cell receptor beta chains from a single sample sequenced in a study of radiation and T cells in renal cell carcinoma (dated by TCRdb to about 2020). The sample's time point label, decoded: blood 4 weeks post-SBRT, at nephrectomy. Reading the label with the study, this specimen's treatment or condition is: 15 Gy SBRT to primary tumor, nephrectomy 4 weeks later. Libraries came from the immunoSEQ multiplex PCR assay. TCRdb's version of the immuneACCESS table is confined to in-frame rearrangements and falls short of the full clone set. An unresolved V gene accounts for under half of the shortfall where checked; the remainder is of unknown origin. The sample includes some 80,000 clones, with 75% to 90% observed a single time. Together, the top ten hold around 2.5% of the sample. The material sequenced was blood, taken from a patient whose treatment included radiotherapy and nephrectomy. All receptors come from a woman aged 55-75 years with renal cell carcinoma.

For the CDR3, the DNA is TGTGCCAGCAGCCCCACCGTGGAGGGAAGTGACTACACCTTC. Residues: CASSPTVEGSDYTF. This chain uses TRBV28 with TRBJ1-2, with D unclear. Germline CDR1 MDHEN, CDR2 SYDVKM. The CDR3 has 14 amino acids. V lost 6 bases, J lost 10 bases, and 21 bases lay in between.

V usage is TRBV12-5 and J usage is TRBJ2-5, with 10 bases lining up with TRBD1. CDR1 and CDR2 from the germline V gene are LGHNT and FRNRAP. V lost 0 bases to trimming and J lost 4 bases; unmatched junction nucleotides: 8. The CDR3 extends over 17 amino acids. The CDR3 region is CASGLVAGTGEGETQYF. The CDR3 coding sequence is TGTGCTAGTGGTTTGGTAGCCGGGACAGGGGAAGGAGAGACCCAGTACTTC.

The rearrangement links TRBV29-1 to TRBJ2-6; no clear D. The CDR3 has 14 amino acids. Trimming left V 4 bases short and J 2 bases short, with 9 bases between. Germline CDR1 SQVTM, CDR2 ANQGSEA. The CDR3 coding sequence is TGCAGCGTTGGAATGGTCCCTGGGGCCAACGTCCTGACTTTC. Translating gives CSVGMVPGANVLTF.

Regarding this clone: Other DNA sequences in this sample translate to the same CDR3. Here the CDR3 reads CASSERGLNYGYTF. Here the CDR3 DNA reads TGTGCCAGCAGTGAAAGGGGATTAAACTATGGCTACACCTTC. The chain couples TRBV2 to TRBJ1-2; a possible D gene is TRBD1 (5 bases). Per germline, CDR1 SNHLY and CDR2 FYNNEI. Trimming cost V 2 bases and J 2 bases, with 9 bases left between them. CDR3 size: 14 residues.

The genes are TRBV11-3 and TRBJ2-2; maybe TRBD2 (6 bases). Germline loops: CDR1 SGHNT, CDR2 YENEEA. This CDR3 is built from 15 residues. Trimming took off 2 bases at V and 6 bases at J, with 13 bases between the two ends. CDR3 bases: TGTGCCAGCAGCTTAATGCAGGGCGGGGCCGGGGAGCTGTTTTTT. It specifies CASSLMQGGAGELFF.

The rearrangement uses TRBV7-9 and TRBJ2-5; D possibly corresponds to TRBD1 (5 bases). Judging by the DNA end, TRBJ2-7 fits better; the J call may be wrong. CDR1 is SEHNR, CDR2 FQNEAQ, per germline (reference sequence). This CDR3 comprises 14 residues. The CDR3 here is CASSLAQGRYEQYF. CDR3 nucleotide sequence: TGTGCCAGCAGCTTAGCGCAGGGCCGGTACGAGCAGTACTTC.

The chain is built from TRBV28 and TRBJ1-2; 8 bases match TRBD1. The CDR3 sequence is 14 residues long. The germline gives CDR1 MDHEN, CDR2 SYDVKM. V lost 5 bases and J lost 6; bases outside the gene matches: 8. The CDR3 bases are TGTGCCAGCAGTCTTCCGGACAGGGACAATGGCTACACCTTC. Encoded protein: CASSLPDRDNGYTF.

The chain couples TRBV21-1 to TRBJ2-7; the listed D gene, TRBD1, was not tested against the DNA. TRBV21-1 is annotated as a pseudogene. This CDR3 is 17 amino acids long. CDR3 loop: CASSKEGRATLSYEQYF. CDR3 in DNA: TGTGCCAGCAGCAAAGAGGGCAGGGCCACCTTATCCTACGAGCAGTACTTC.

The chain combines TRBV6-5 with TRBJ1-1; D unclear. This CDR3 has 15 amino acids. The germline gives CDR1 MNHEY, CDR2 SVGAGI. Trimming pared 4 bases from V and 0 bases from J, leaving 12 bases between. The CDR3 DNA is TGTGCCAGCAGTTCCCTGGCCGCCATGAACACTGAAGCTTTCTTT. Protein sequence: CASSSLAAMNTEAFF.